These T cell receptor beta chains were read from a single sample in a study of PD-1 blockade in classical Hodgkin lymphoma. Measured with immunoSEQ multiplex PCR; TCRdb has only the in-frame clones, and not every one. The sample contains approximately 11,000 clones, roughly four fifths of which appear only once. The material was peripheral blood mononuclear cells (PBMCs), obtained before the second cycle of nivolumab. The receptors stem from a human donor with classical Hodgkin lymphoma. The CDR3 runs from the conserved cysteine through the conserved F or W. Each record gives: D gene, clone size, V gene, J gene, CDR3 protein, CDR3 DNA. The D gene is left open where the match is weak. The size entry is marked missing in some rows and otherwise reads once, few, many or a size class.

NA	NA	TRBV7-9	TRBJ2-7	CASSTPGPRAGEQYF	TGTGCCAGCAGCACACCGGGACCCCGAGCGGGCGAGCAGTACTTC
TRBD2	NA	TRBV27	TRBJ2-1	CASSLGLAGDNEQFF	TGTGCCAGCAGCCTCGGACTAGCGGGAGACAATGAGCAGTTCTTC
NA	NA	TRBV5-1	TRBJ2-7	CASSLEPERGQYF	TGCGCCAGCAGCTTGGAGCCGGAAAGGGGGCAGTACTTC
NA	NA	TRBV5-1	TRBJ2-3	CASSLASPPDTQYF	TGCGCCAGCAGCTTGGCCAGTCCCCCAGATACGCAGTATTTT
TRBD1	NA	TRBV29-1	TRBJ2-7	CSVEGTGKREQYF	TGCAGCGTTGAGGGGACAGGGAAAAGGGAGCAGTACTTC
NA	NA	TRBV7-3	TRBJ2-7	CASSLGSGDSYEQYF	TGTGCCAGCAGCTTAGGATCAGGGGACTCCTACGAGCAGTACTTC
NA	once	TRBV5-1	TRBJ1-1	CASSLAALYTEAFF	TGCGCCAGCAGCTTGGCAGCTTTGTACACTGAAGCTTTCTTT
NA	NA	TRBV4-1	TRBJ2-1	CASSQDLRYTNNEQFF	TGCGCCAGCAGCCAAGATTTACGCTATACCAACAATGAGCAGTTCTTC
NA	NA	TRBV5-1	TRBJ2-7	CASSLGGFNPYEQYF	TGCGCCAGCAGCTTGGGGGGTTTTAACCCCTACGAGCAGTACTTC
TRBD2	NA	TRBV27	TRBJ2-1	CASSRGLAGGYEQFF	TGTGCCAGCAGCCGCGGACTAGCGGGAGGCTATGAGCAGTTCTTC
NA	NA	TRBV5-6	TRBJ2-4	CASSLDPRKNIQYF	TGTGCCAGCAGCCTCGACCCCAGAAAAAACATTCAGTACTTC
NA	once	TRBV7-3	TRBJ2-3	CASSLRPAATRSTDTQYF	TGTGCCAGCAGCCTACGACCCGCCGCGACTAGAAGCACAGATACGCAGTATTTT
TRBD2	NA	TRBV2	TRBJ2-7	CASSEKGLAGYEQYF	TGTGCCAGCAGTGAAAAAGGACTAGCGGGATACGAGCAGTACTTC
NA	NA	TRBV7-3	TRBJ2-2	CASGMIDTGELFF	TGTGCCAGCGGGATGATCGACACCGGGGAGCTGTTTTTT
TRBD1	few	TRBV18	TRBJ1-2	CASTPGQGQGYGYTF	TGTGCCAGCACGCCGGGACAGGGACAGGGCTATGGCTACACCTTC
TRBD1	NA	TRBV28	TRBJ1-2	CASSFIQGARPNYGYTF	TGTGCCAGCAGTTTCATACAGGGGGCGCGTCCTAACTATGGCTACACCTTC
NA	NA	TRBV4-1	TRBJ1-1	CASSLWTNPNTEAFF	TGCGCCAGCAGCCTGTGGACAAACCCGAACACTGAAGCTTTCTTT